Included here is one T cell receptor (beta chain) sequence, with context. The CDR3 length is 14 residues. Germline loops: CDR1 LNHDA, CDR2 SQIVND (reference sequence). With 3 bases removed from V and 2 bases from J, the gap between germline ends came to 11 bases. The sample originates from a study of blood T cell repertoires in COVID-19. Study at large: The study drew acute and convalescent COVID-19 samples from the United States, Italy and Spain. Nucleic acid was either cDNA or gDNA, and it came from T cells, B-cell-depleted T cells, or PBMCs.

Under the authors' procedure: It was from reference gene primer amplification that nucleated cell counts were estimated. TCRdb's table, derived via immunoSEQ multiplex PCR, lists solely in-frame clones and lacks some. V and J calls and clone size are copied from that table; D and trimming were computed from the DNA. Of about 140,000 clones in the sample, around 83% were seen once. The origin of this receptor is a human donor in a cohort sampled during active COVID-19. The rearrangement uses TRBV19 and TRBJ2-7; D remains unclear. The specimen sequenced was peripheral blood. The CDR3 bases are TGTGCCAGTAGTATTCGACTTTCCGCCTACGAGCAGTACTTC. Its translation: CASSIRLSAYEQYF.